This T cell receptor (beta chain) was profiled in a study of T cell repertoires in cytomegalovirus infection. On the study more broadly: Indicated by public TCR beta signatures were CMV infection and matching HLA type.

Comments on this clonotype: No antigen is known for it.

One entry per CDR3 protein, called by TCRdb with MiXCR from the reads. The sample gives 90,000 to 110,000 distinct CDR3 sequences, around 29% of which show up once; about 81% is in the top ten. V trimming: 4 bases; J trimming: 3 bases; junction bases outside the gene matches: 14. Germline values: CDR1 LNHDA, CDR2 SQIVND (reference sequence). CDR3 length equals 17 residues. The gene calls are TRBV19 and TRBJ2-7; the match to TRBD2 covers 8 bases. Sample: CD8+ T cells from cultured PBMCs, taken from culture after CMV antigen stimulation. The sequence was obtained from a human donor in good health (CMV status not recorded). Some clones in this sample may be carry-over from other donors' samples. Written as DNA, the CDR3 is TGTGCCAGTAGTACGCCCCCGGGGGGGCCCCCTTACTACGAGCAGTACTTC. This translates into CASSTPPGGPPYYEQYF. The full variable domain, with the rest looked up from reference TRBV19 and TRBJ2-7, is DGGITQSPKYLFRKEGQNVTLSCEQNLNHDAMYWYRQDPGQGLRLIYYSQIVNDFQKGDIAEGYSVSREKKESFPLTVTSAQKNPTAFYLCASSTPPGGPPYYEQYFGPGTRLTVT.